The next 22 T cell receptor beta chains were all read from a single sample in a study of blood T cell repertoires in COVID-19. Clones were read by immunoSEQ multiplex PCR, and TCRdb kept only the in-frame ones, dropping some. Of some 97,000 clones in the sample, approximately 90% were seen once. Sequences were obtained from peripheral blood. The receptors shown here come from a man aged 45 to 65 with acute or convalescent COVID-19.

CDR3 region: CASSIAVGTGIVYEQYF. DNA of the CDR3: TGTGCCAGTAGTATAGCAGTTGGGACAGGGATTGTCTACGAGCAGTACTTC. This chain joins TRBV19 and TRBJ2-7, with 9 nucleotides matching TRBD1. CDR3 length equals 17 residues. The germline gives CDR1 LNHDA, CDR2 SQIVND (reference sequence). J gave up 3 bases and V 1 base, and 10 bases lay outside the gene matches.

The chain links TRBV5-1 to TRBJ2-5; perhaps TRBD1 as D (6 bases). Germline values: CDR1 SGHRS, CDR2 YFSETQ. Trimming took 3 bases from V and 5 from J, leaving 20 bases between them. The CDR3 is made up of 16 amino acids. The CDR3 region has the DNA TGCGCCAGCAGCTCCACAGGGTTGGTAGTCCGGGAGACCCAGTACTTC. As protein: CASSSTGLVVRETQYF.

This clone was counted a single time. CDR3 in amino acids: CATSRVGTGTLTSGYTF. CDR3 nucleotides: TGTGCCACCAGCAGAGTTGGGACGGGGACTCTAACGTCGGGCTACACCTTC. This chain uses TRBV15 with TRBJ1-2, with TRBD1 as a possible D gene (5 bases). Germline lookup yields CDR1 LNHNV and CDR2 YYDKDF (reference sequence). This CDR3 region has 17 residues. Trimming cost V 1 base and J 8 bases, with 23 bases left between them.

The count of this clone is one. V is TRBV6-5 and J is TRBJ1-1; possible D gene TRBD1, 6 bases. The CDR3 contains 15 residues. V was shortened by 0 bases and J by 0 bases, with 8 bases between the two germline ends. Germline CDR1 MNHEY, CDR2 SVGAGI. In DNA, the CDR3 is TGTGCCAGCAGTTACTCGACAGGCATGAACACTGAAGCTTTCTTT. Its translation is CASSYSTGMNTEAFF.

The rearrangement joins TRBV3-1 (or the pseudogene TRBV3-2) to TRBJ1-2, with 7 bases fitting TRBD1. Unmatched junction bases numbered 7, after V lost 1 base and J lost 8 bases. Per germline, CDR1 LGHDT and CDR2 YNNKEL (reference sequence). The CDR3 has 14 amino acids. The CDR3, as DNA: TGTGCCAGCAGCCAAGTGAACAGGGGAGGCGGCTACACCTTC. The encoded protein is CASSQVNRGGGYTF.

This chain uses TRBV6-5 with TRBJ1-1, with D perhaps matching TRBD1 (6 bases). The length of the CDR3 is 11 residues. Germline V gene lookup returns CDR1 MNHEY and CDR2 SVGAGI. Deletions cut 7 bases from V and 5 bases from J, with 8 bases between. CDR3: CASNQGTEAFF. In nucleotides, the CDR3 is TGTGCCAGCAATCAGGGGACTGAAGCTTTCTTT.

The chain couples TRBV19 to TRBJ1-6; the match to TRBD1 covers 8 bases. V gave up 3 bases and J gave up 6 bases; unmatched junction bases: 1. The CDR3 runs 14 residues. Germline CDR1 is LNHDA and CDR2 is SQIVND (reference sequence). The CDR3 reads CASSIQGANSPLHF. CDR3 sequence (DNA): TGTGCCAGTAGTATCCAGGGGGCTAATTCACCCCTCCACTTT.

V and J are TRBV7-2 and TRBJ2-7; tentatively, D is TRBD1 (6 bases). Germline V CDR1 and CDR2: SGHTA, FQGNSA. CDR3 size: 15 residues. V lost 3 bases, J lost 5 bases, and 17 bases lay in between. CDR3 region: CASSFRGRGVDEQYF. In DNA, the CDR3 is TGTGCCAGCAGCTTCCGGGGCAGGGGCGTCGACGAGCAGTACTTC.

This chain uses TRBV7-8 with TRBJ2-7; D may be TRBD2 (6 bases). Germline assignment: CDR1 SGHVS and CDR2 FQNEAQ. Trimming removed 5 bases from V and 4 bases from J, with 9 bases in between. This CDR3 is 12 amino acids long. CDR3 amino acids: CASSLRGYEQYF. DNA for the CDR3: TGTGCCAGCAGCCTCCGGGGGTACGAGCAGTACTTC.

This chain connects TRBV27 to TRBJ2-1; 7 nucleotides line up with TRBD2. This CDR3 has 16 residues. Germline V lookup: CDR1 MNHEY, CDR2 SMNVEV (reference sequence). Germline trimming cut 6 bases from V and 0 bases from J; bases unmatched to any gene: 8. CDR3 coding DNA: TGTGCCAGCAGAACCTCGGCGGGGGACTCCTACAATGAGCAGTTCTTC. Its translation: CASRTSAGDSYNEQFF.

The chain employs TRBV28 and TRBJ1-2; D unresolved. This CDR3 comprises 15 residues. In germline, CDR1 is MDHEN, CDR2 SYDVKM. Trimming removed 4 bases from V and 0 bases from J, with 12 bases in between. The CDR3 sequence is CASSSGAVANYGYTF. The CDR3 nucleotides are TGTGCCAGCAGTTCCGGCGCGGTAGCTAACTATGGCTACACCTTC.

The chain employs TRBV3-1 (or the pseudogene TRBV3-2) and TRBJ1-3; a weak D match, TRBD1 (5 bases). The length of the CDR3 is 16 residues. Germline CDR1 and CDR2: LGHDT and YNNKEL (reference sequence). Trimming removed 5 bases at V and 1 base at J, with 15 bases between. This CDR3 reads CASSSVLRGSGNTIYF. The CDR3 DNA follows: TGTGCCAGCAGCTCAGTCCTCCGGGGGTCTGGAAACACCATATATTTT.

The chain uses TRBV3-1 (or the pseudogene TRBV3-2) and TRBJ1-5; tentative D call: TRBD1 (6 bases). The V gene's germline CDR1 is LGHDT and CDR2 YNNKEL (reference sequence). V lost 3 bases, J lost 7 bases, and 13 bases lay in between. The CDR3 runs 14 residues. CDR3 sequence reads: CASSQALQGQPQHF. The CDR3 nucleotides are TGTGCCAGCAGCCAGGCCCTCCAGGGGCAGCCCCAGCATTTT.

The chain carries TRBV7-2 and TRBJ2-7; D is uncertain. This CDR3 has 15 residues. V lost 1 base to trimming and J lost 0 bases, with 10 bases between them. Germline assignment: CDR1 SGHTA and CDR2 FQGNSA. This CDR3 is CASSLGQAYSYEQYF. As DNA, the CDR3 is TGTGCCAGCAGCTTAGGGCAGGCCTACTCCTACGAGCAGTACTTC.

The chain couples TRBV6-6 to TRBJ1-1, with 9 bases identical to TRBD1. V dropped 6 bases and J dropped 2; count of bases not matched to a gene: 16. CDR1 is MNHNY and CDR2 is SVGAGI in the germline V gene (reference sequence). There are 18 residues in the CDR3. The CDR3 is CASSRPTGTGTYNTEAFF. The CDR3 DNA sequence: TGTGCCAGCAGCCGACCCACCGGGACAGGGACCTATAACACTGAAGCTTTCTTT.

This chain uses TRBV7-8 with TRBJ1-5, with D unclear. This CDR3 is 13 amino acids long. Germline V gene data show CDR1 as SGHVS and CDR2 as FQNEAQ. The V end lost 0 bases, the J end lost 7 bases, and 7 bases lay between the germline ends. CDR3 in amino acids: CASSLAQVQPQHF. Written as DNA, the CDR3 is TGTGCCAGCAGCTTAGCGCAGGTCCAGCCCCAGCATTTT.

V usage is TRBV3-1 (or the pseudogene TRBV3-2) and J usage is TRBJ2-1; 8 bases match TRBD2. This CDR3 spans 14 amino acids. V trimming: 4 bases; J trimming: 8 bases; junction bases outside the gene matches: 7. Germline V gives CDR1 LGHDT, CDR2 YNNKEL (reference sequence). CDR3 bases: TGTGCCAGCAGCCGACGGGAGGGGGAGGATGAGCAGTTCTTC. Translated, it gives CASSRREGEDEQFF.

The chain joins TRBV6-6 to TRBJ2-1; TRBD2 matches 13 bases. J lost 5 bases, V lost 8 bases, and 3 bases had no gene match. CDR1 and CDR2 from the germline V gene are MNHNY and SVGAGI (reference sequence). This CDR3 is 14 amino acids long. The chain's CDR3 is CASLGTSGDNEQFF. In DNA form, the CDR3 reads TGTGCCAGCCTAGGGACTAGCGGGGACAATGAGCAGTTCTTC.

The gene calls are TRBV4-1 and TRBJ2-2; the match to TRBD2 covers 9 bases. The CDR3 is 18 amino acids. CDR1 is MGHRA and CDR2 is YSYEKL in the germline V gene. V lost 4 bases and J lost 0; bases outside the gene matches: 9. CDR3 nucleotides: TGCGCCAGCAGCCCGTCTCCTATAGCGGGGGCGAACACCGGGGAGCTGTTTTTT. This gives the protein CASSPSPIAGANTGELFF.

The chain joins TRBV27 to TRBJ2-3, with 13 bases matching TRBD2. The V gene's germline CDR1 is MNHEY and CDR2 SMNVEV (reference sequence). The CDR3 is 18 amino acids. V lost 0 bases and J lost 1; bases outside the gene matches: 4. The CDR3 loop is CASSLSGLAGRRTDTQYF. In DNA, the CDR3 is TGTGCCAGCAGTTTATCGGGACTAGCGGGACGGCGCACAGATACGCAGTATTTT.

V and J are TRBV19 and TRBJ2-6, with D hard to call. Germline CDR1 LNHDA, CDR2 SQIVND (reference sequence). The ends were cut back, 3 bases at V and 0 bases at J, with 12 bases in the middle. The CDR3 has 17 amino acids. Here the CDR3 reads CASSMEHSLSGANVLTF. The CDR3 DNA is TGTGCCAGTAGTATGGAACACAGTCTCTCTGGGGCCAACGTCCTGACTTTC.

The chain joins TRBV7-8 to TRBJ2-5; 7 nucleotides align to TRBD1. The CDR3 is 14 residues long. The J segment lost 3 bases and the V segment lost 8 bases, leaving 9 bases of the junction unmatched. The V gene's germline CDR1 is SGHVS and CDR2 FQNEAQ. Here the CDR3 reads CASRRQGSEETQYF. The CDR3 DNA sequence: TGTGCCAGCCGAAGACAGGGTAGTGAAGAGACCCAGTACTTC.